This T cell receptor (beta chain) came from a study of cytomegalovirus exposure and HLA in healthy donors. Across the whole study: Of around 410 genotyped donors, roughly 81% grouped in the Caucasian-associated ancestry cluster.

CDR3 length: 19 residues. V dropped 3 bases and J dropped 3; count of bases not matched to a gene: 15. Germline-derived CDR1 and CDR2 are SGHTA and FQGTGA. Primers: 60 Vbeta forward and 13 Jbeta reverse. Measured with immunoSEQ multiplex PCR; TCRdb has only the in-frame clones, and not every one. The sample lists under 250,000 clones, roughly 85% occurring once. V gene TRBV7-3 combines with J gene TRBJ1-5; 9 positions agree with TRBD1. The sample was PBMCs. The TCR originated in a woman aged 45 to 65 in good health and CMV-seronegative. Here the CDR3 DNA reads TGTGCCAGCAGCTTGGGACTCATGGGGGACAGGGACGACAATCAGCCCCAGCATTTT. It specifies CASSLGLMGDRDDNQPQHF.